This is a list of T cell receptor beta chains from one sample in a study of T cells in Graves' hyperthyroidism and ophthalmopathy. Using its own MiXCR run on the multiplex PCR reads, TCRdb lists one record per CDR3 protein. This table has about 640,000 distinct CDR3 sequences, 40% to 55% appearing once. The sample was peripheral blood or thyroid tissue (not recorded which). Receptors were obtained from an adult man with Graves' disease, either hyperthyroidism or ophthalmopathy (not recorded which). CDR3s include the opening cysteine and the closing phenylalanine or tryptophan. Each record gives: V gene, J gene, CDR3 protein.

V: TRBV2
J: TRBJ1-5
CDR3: CASSDSGSAGDQPQHF

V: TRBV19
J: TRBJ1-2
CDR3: CASSFGGQNYGYTF

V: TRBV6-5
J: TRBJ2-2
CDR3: CASRAGLPPNTGELFF

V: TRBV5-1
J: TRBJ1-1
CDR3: CASSFSTGPSEAFF

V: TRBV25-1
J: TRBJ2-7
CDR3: CASSGSRYEQYF

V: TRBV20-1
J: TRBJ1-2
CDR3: CSVPRVYGYTF

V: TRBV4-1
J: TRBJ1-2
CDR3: CASSRDRGTYGYTF

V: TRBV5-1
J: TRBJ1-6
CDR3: CASSLGPPGTNSPLHF

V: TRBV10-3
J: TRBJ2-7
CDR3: CAIRTETSEQYF

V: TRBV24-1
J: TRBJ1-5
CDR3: CATSYWQANQPQHF

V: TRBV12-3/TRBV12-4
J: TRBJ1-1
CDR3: CASSWRQEAFF

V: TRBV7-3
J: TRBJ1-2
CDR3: CASSLISGSYGYTF

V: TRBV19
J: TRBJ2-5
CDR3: CASNTGTGYRQPQYF

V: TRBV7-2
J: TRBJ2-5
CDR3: CASSPPTRLAYEETQYF

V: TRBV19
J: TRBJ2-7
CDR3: CASSTAGDAYEQYF

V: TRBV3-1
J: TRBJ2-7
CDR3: CASSPPGLANYEQYF

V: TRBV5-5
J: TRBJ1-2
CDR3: CASSVVAAINYGYTF

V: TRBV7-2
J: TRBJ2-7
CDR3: CASSFAQTYEQYF

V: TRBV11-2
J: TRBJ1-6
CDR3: CASSQGRDRGYNPPLHF

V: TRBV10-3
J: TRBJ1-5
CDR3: CAISEYGNSNQPQHF

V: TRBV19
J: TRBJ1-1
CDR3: CASSSLAETFF

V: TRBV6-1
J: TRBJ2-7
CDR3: CASSEAVGWQYF

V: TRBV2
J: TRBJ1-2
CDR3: CASRTPGNSGYTF

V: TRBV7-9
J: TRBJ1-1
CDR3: CASSFRTGGLANTEAFF

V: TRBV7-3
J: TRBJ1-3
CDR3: CASSLYPRHIGSGNTIYF